The T cell receptor beta chain under discussion was sequenced for a study of shared clonotypes between healthy human individuals. Study-level findings and limits: Researchers sampled only blood; tissue repertoires likely differ.

This table comes from immunoSEQ multiplex PCR, and its TCRdb copy is limited to in-frame clones, with some not included. The sample has approximately 2.1 million clones, 80% to 95% seen once. As regards this clone: The antigen remains undetermined.

This CDR3 comprises 15 residues. Germline values: CDR1 KGHSH, CDR2 LQKENI. V lost 3 bases, J lost 1 base, and 5 bases stayed unmatched. This chain uses TRBV18 with TRBJ1-1; TRBD1 matches at 7 bases. The sequence derives from a man between 18 and 35 years old in good health. Some clones in this sample may be carry-over from other donors' samples. Sequencing used naive CD4+ T cells from PBMCs. Regarding subset: CD45RA+ positively selected. CDR3 DNA sequence: TGTGCCAGCTCACCGACGGGACAGTGGAACACTGAAGCTTTCTTT. Translated: CASSPTGQWNTEAFF.